This paragraph reports one T cell receptor (beta chain). This specimen belongs to a study of cytotoxic CD8 clonotypes in ibrutinib-treated CLL. The CDR3 contains 16 residues. Germline lookup yields CDR1 LNHDA and CDR2 SQIVND (reference sequence). The V gene lost 5 bases and the J gene lost 4 bases, with 18 bases spanning the gap. Sequencing was performed with immunoSEQ multiplex PCR; in TCRdb, only in-frame clones are kept and a portion is missing. The data show 150,000 or so clones, about 88% seen once. The TCR sequence derives from a human donor with chronic lymphocytic leukemia. The chain links TRBV19 to TRBJ1-5; tentatively, D is TRBD1 (6 bases). The sequenced sample was PBMCs, obtained at disease progression, from a patient treated with ibrutinib. For the CDR3, the DNA is TGTGCCAGTAGTTCTCTGACAGGCCCGCAGAATCAGCCCCAGCATTTT. It specifies CASSSLTGPQNQPQHF.